This is a list of T cell receptor beta chains from one sample in a study of neurological immune-mediated disorders. TCRdb re-derived calls from the 5' RACE reads in MiXCR, one entry per CDR3 protein. The sample lists about 120,000 distinct CDR3 sequences, approximately 3.2% occurring once. The material sequenced was PBMCs. The receptors shown here come from a young woman with multiple sclerosis. CDR3s include the opening cysteine and the closing phenylalanine or tryptophan. Fields, in order: CDR3 length, V gene, clone size, J gene, D gene, CDR3 protein, CDR3 DNA. A D gene is named only where the DNA matches it firmly. Where a row states a size, it is once, few, many or the class of an expanded clone; other rows omit it.

cdr3_length: 15; v_call: TRBV5-1; clone_size: many; j_call: TRBJ1-3; d_call: -; cdr3_aa: CASSLRGNSGNTIYF; cdr3_nt: TGCGCCAGCAGCTTGCGCGGCAACTCTGGAAACACCATATATTTT
cdr3_length: 17; v_call: TRBV19; clone_size: many; j_call: TRBJ2-2; d_call: -; cdr3_aa: CASPLRSGPENTGELFF; cdr3_nt: TGTGCCAGTCCCCTCAGGAGCGGGCCCGAGAACACCGGGGAGCTGTTTTTT
cdr3_length: 12; v_call: TRBV29-1; clone_size: many; j_call: TRBJ1-2; d_call: -; cdr3_aa: CSVEGPNYGYTF; cdr3_nt: TGCAGCGTTGAAGGCCCTAACTATGGCTACACCTTC
cdr3_length: 16; v_call: TRBV12-3/TRBV12-4; clone_size: many; j_call: TRBJ2-3; d_call: TRBD2; cdr3_aa: CASSYSGTSAGDTQYF; cdr3_nt: TGTGCCAGCAGTTACTCCGGGACTAGCGCCGGAGATACGCAGTATTTT
cdr3_length: 15; v_call: TRBV19; clone_size: many; j_call: TRBJ2-7; d_call: TRBD2; cdr3_aa: CASSVGTSGSYEQYF; cdr3_nt: TGTGCCAGTAGTGTCGGGACTAGCGGGAGTTACGAGCAGTACTTC
cdr3_length: 12; v_call: TRBV5-6; clone_size: many; j_call: TRBJ2-1; d_call: TRBD1; cdr3_aa: CASSLGGSEQFF; cdr3_nt: TGTGCCAGCAGCTTAGGGGGCAGTGAGCAGTTCTTC
cdr3_length: 17; v_call: TRBV6-5; clone_size: many; j_call: TRBJ1-2; d_call: -; cdr3_aa: CASSYGFRGGPNYGYTF; cdr3_nt: TGTGCCAGCAGTTACGGGTTCCGGGGGGGACCTAACTATGGCTACACCTTC
cdr3_length: 14; v_call: TRBV4-3; clone_size: many; j_call: TRBJ1-1; d_call: -; cdr3_aa: CASSQEYMNTEAFF; cdr3_nt: TGCGCCAGCAGCCAAGAGTACATGAACACTGAAGCTTTCTTT
cdr3_length: 13; v_call: TRBV20-1; clone_size: many; j_call: TRBJ2-7; d_call: -; cdr3_aa: CSARVRTINEQYF; cdr3_nt: TGCAGTGCTAGAGTTCGAACTATCAACGAGCAGTACTTC
cdr3_length: 13; v_call: TRBV2; clone_size: many; j_call: TRBJ1-1; d_call: -; cdr3_aa: CASEWPRETEAFF; cdr3_nt: TGTGCCAGCGAATGGCCACGGGAAACTGAAGCTTTCTTT
cdr3_length: 15; v_call: TRBV7-8; clone_size: many; j_call: TRBJ1-1; d_call: -; cdr3_aa: CASSLVTETVPEAFF; cdr3_nt: TGTGCCAGCAGCTTAGTTACAGAAACAGTACCCGAAGCTTTCTTT
cdr3_length: 13; v_call: TRBV30; clone_size: many; j_call: TRBJ2-7; d_call: -; cdr3_aa: CAWSRRGPYEQYF; cdr3_nt: TGTGCCTGGAGTCGGAGGGGTCCCTACGAGCAGTACTTC
cdr3_length: 15; v_call: TRBV29-1; clone_size: many; j_call: TRBJ2-7; d_call: TRBD1; cdr3_aa: CSVVLQGDRLYEQYF; cdr3_nt: TGCAGCGTTGTATTACAGGGGGACCGACTCTACGAGCAGTACTTC
cdr3_length: 15; v_call: TRBV6-5; clone_size: many; j_call: TRBJ1-5; d_call: TRBD1; cdr3_aa: CASSRQGNGNQPQHF; cdr3_nt: TGTGCCAGCAGCCGACAGGGAAACGGCAATCAGCCCCAGCATTTT
cdr3_length: 12; v_call: TRBV29-1; clone_size: many; j_call: TRBJ1-1; d_call: -; cdr3_aa: CSVEGGATEAFF; cdr3_nt: TGCAGCGTCGAAGGGGGGGCCACTGAAGCTTTCTTT
cdr3_length: 17; v_call: TRBV6-5; clone_size: many; j_call: TRBJ2-5; d_call: TRBD1; cdr3_aa: CASSPPGWPGGQETQYF; cdr3_nt: TGTGCCAGCAGTCCCCCTGGGTGGCCAGGGGGTCAAGAGACCCAGTACTTC
cdr3_length: 15; v_call: TRBV12-3/TRBV12-4; clone_size: few; j_call: TRBJ1-5; d_call: TRBD1; cdr3_aa: CASSKTGRSNQPQHF; cdr3_nt: TGTGCCAGCAGTAAGACAGGGCGAAGCAATCAGCCCCAGCATTTT
cdr3_length: 14; v_call: TRBV20-1; clone_size: many; j_call: TRBJ2-1; d_call: -; cdr3_aa: CSASNFRQGGEQFF; cdr3_nt: TGCAGTGCTAGTAATTTCAGGCAGGGCGGTGAGCAGTTCTTC
cdr3_length: 16; v_call: TRBV20-1; clone_size: many; j_call: TRBJ2-5; d_call: TRBD2; cdr3_aa: CSARDLVRSGGETQYF; cdr3_nt: TGCAGTGCTAGAGATTTAGTCAGGTCGGGAGGGGAGACCCAGTACTTC
cdr3_length: 18; v_call: TRBV9; clone_size: many; j_call: TRBJ2-1; d_call: TRBD1; cdr3_aa: CASSVSGTVAGVYNEQFF; cdr3_nt: TGTGCCAGCAGCGTTTCCGGGACAGTGGCCGGGGTCTACAATGAGCAGTTCTTC
cdr3_length: 17; v_call: TRBV10-3; clone_size: many; j_call: TRBJ2-3; d_call: TRBD1; cdr3_aa: CAISEFPGTGLTDTQYF; cdr3_nt: TGTGCCATCAGTGAGTTCCCCGGGACAGGTCTCACAGATACGCAGTATTTT
cdr3_length: 15; v_call: TRBV9; clone_size: many; j_call: TRBJ1-1; d_call: -; cdr3_aa: CASSAAGTSGTEAFF; cdr3_nt: TGTGCCAGCAGCGCCGCCGGGACCTCAGGCACTGAAGCTTTCTTT
cdr3_length: 16; v_call: TRBV5-5; clone_size: many; j_call: TRBJ1-1; d_call: -; cdr3_aa: CASSLEAVRWDTEAFF; cdr3_nt: TGTGCCAGCAGCTTGGAGGCAGTTCGATGGGACACTGAAGCTTTCTTT
cdr3_length: 15; v_call: TRBV7-8; clone_size: many; j_call: TRBJ1-1; d_call: -; cdr3_aa: CASSQGGYMNTEAFF; cdr3_nt: TGTGCCAGCAGCCAAGGGGGATACATGAACACTGAAGCTTTCTTT
cdr3_length: 12; v_call: TRBV29-1; clone_size: many; j_call: TRBJ1-3; d_call: -; cdr3_aa: CSVEDYTGTIYF; cdr3_nt: TGCAGCGTTGAAGACTATACGGGCACCATATATTTT
cdr3_length: 13; v_call: TRBV2; clone_size: many; j_call: TRBJ1-1; d_call: -; cdr3_aa: CASSDGRRTEAFF; cdr3_nt: TGTGCCAGCAGTGACGGACGTCGCACTGAAGCTTTCTTT
cdr3_length: 11; v_call: TRBV20-1; clone_size: many; j_call: TRBJ2-5; d_call: -; cdr3_aa: CSARVGETQYF; cdr3_nt: TGCAGTGCTAGAGTCGGGGAGACCCAGTACTTC
cdr3_length: 13; v_call: TRBV29-1; clone_size: many; j_call: TRBJ2-7; d_call: -; cdr3_aa: CSVEETETYEQYF; cdr3_nt: TGCAGCGTTGAGGAGACAGAAACCTACGAGCAGTACTTC
cdr3_length: 14; v_call: TRBV20-1; clone_size: -; j_call: TRBJ2-1; d_call: -; cdr3_aa: CSASEGGQGKEQFF; cdr3_nt: TGCAGTGCTAGTGAGGGGGGGCAAGGTAAAGAGCAGTTCTTC
cdr3_length: 13; v_call: TRBV20-1; clone_size: many; j_call: TRBJ2-2; d_call: -; cdr3_aa: CSATTVNTGELFF; cdr3_nt: TGCAGTGCCACGACAGTCAACACCGGGGAGCTGTTTTTT
cdr3_length: 14; v_call: TRBV5-1; clone_size: many; j_call: TRBJ2-1; d_call: -; cdr3_aa: CASSLRGRDNEQFF; cdr3_nt: TGCGCCAGCAGCTTGAGGGGACGGGACAATGAGCAGTTCTTC
cdr3_length: 11; v_call: TRBV20-1; clone_size: many; j_call: TRBJ1-2; d_call: TRBD1; cdr3_aa: CSPGQLYGYTF; cdr3_nt: TGCAGTCCGGGACAGCTCTATGGCTACACCTTC
cdr3_length: 17; v_call: TRBV20-1; clone_size: -; j_call: TRBJ1-3; d_call: -; cdr3_aa: CSARGIETRGPGNTIYF; cdr3_nt: TGCAGTGCTAGAGGTATAGAGACGCGCGGTCCTGGAAACACCATATATTTT
cdr3_length: 14; v_call: TRBV11-2; clone_size: many; j_call: TRBJ2-7; d_call: -; cdr3_aa: CASSPTATTYEQYF; cdr3_nt: TGTGCCAGCAGCCCGACGGCCACTACCTACGAGCAGTACTTC
cdr3_length: 15; v_call: TRBV20-1; clone_size: many; j_call: TRBJ1-1; d_call: -; cdr3_aa: CSARPGAGAYTEAFF; cdr3_nt: TGCAGTGCTAGACCAGGGGCAGGGGCGTACACTGAAGCTTTCTTT
cdr3_length: 15; v_call: TRBV3-1; clone_size: many; j_call: TRBJ2-1; d_call: TRBD2; cdr3_aa: CASSQPGTSLDEQFF; cdr3_nt: TGTGCCAGCAGCCAACCCGGGACTAGTCTCGATGAGCAGTTCTTC
cdr3_length: 16; v_call: TRBV5-6; clone_size: many; j_call: TRBJ2-2; d_call: TRBD2; cdr3_aa: CASSLDGTSYTGELFF; cdr3_nt: TGTGCCAGCAGCTTGGACGGGACTAGTTACACCGGGGAGCTGTTTTTT
cdr3_length: 16; v_call: TRBV6-5; clone_size: many; j_call: TRBJ2-1; d_call: TRBD1; cdr3_aa: CASSYGATGGLDEQFF; cdr3_nt: TGTGCCAGCAGTTACGGAGCGACAGGGGGCTTGGATGAGCAGTTCTTC
cdr3_length: 15; v_call: TRBV7-2; clone_size: many; j_call: TRBJ2-6; d_call: -; cdr3_aa: CASSERSSGANVLTF; cdr3_nt: TGTGCCAGCAGCGAAAGGAGCTCTGGGGCCAACGTCCTGACTTTC
cdr3_length: 15; v_call: TRBV5-6; clone_size: many; j_call: TRBJ2-1; d_call: TRBD2; cdr3_aa: CASSLRLAGVWEQFF; cdr3_nt: TGTGCCAGCAGCCTGAGACTAGCGGGAGTCTGGGAGCAGTTCTTC
cdr3_length: 12; v_call: TRBV20-1; clone_size: many; j_call: TRBJ1-2; d_call: -; cdr3_aa: CSATPGARGYTF; cdr3_nt: TGCAGTGCTACCCCTGGTGCTAGAGGCTACACCTTC
cdr3_length: 14; v_call: TRBV9; clone_size: -; j_call: TRBJ1-1; d_call: -; cdr3_aa: CASTLGQLNTEAFF; cdr3_nt: TGTGCCAGCACCCTTGGCCAGTTGAACACTGAAGCTTTCTTT
cdr3_length: 11; v_call: TRBV11-2; clone_size: many; j_call: TRBJ1-4; d_call: -; cdr3_aa: CASSHNEKLFF; cdr3_nt: TGTGCCAGCAGCCACAATGAAAAACTGTTTTTT
cdr3_length: 16; v_call: TRBV5-4; clone_size: many; j_call: TRBJ2-2; d_call: TRBD2; cdr3_aa: CASSQTSGTVTGELFF; cdr3_nt: TGTGCCAGCAGCCAGACTAGCGGGACAGTCACCGGGGAGCTGTTTTTT
cdr3_length: 14; v_call: TRBV20-1; clone_size: many; j_call: TRBJ2-6; d_call: -; cdr3_aa: CSARPPLGANVLTF; cdr3_nt: TGCAGTGCTAGACCCCCCCTAGGGGCCAACGTCCTGACTTTC
cdr3_length: 13; v_call: TRBV5-1; clone_size: many; j_call: TRBJ1-2; d_call: TRBD1; cdr3_aa: CASSEGDSYGYTF; cdr3_nt: TGCGCCAGCAGCGAAGGGGACAGCTATGGCTACACCTTC
cdr3_length: 17; v_call: TRBV5-6; clone_size: many; j_call: TRBJ2-1; d_call: -; cdr3_aa: CASSLGPLGRSYNEQFF; cdr3_nt: TGTGCCAGCAGCTTGGGTCCACTCGGCAGGTCCTACAATGAGCAGTTCTTC
cdr3_length: 16; v_call: TRBV5-1; clone_size: many; j_call: TRBJ1-3; d_call: -; cdr3_aa: CASSLRGGNSGNTIYF; cdr3_nt: TGCGCCAGCAGCTTACGCGGGGGTAACTCTGGAAACACCATATATTTT